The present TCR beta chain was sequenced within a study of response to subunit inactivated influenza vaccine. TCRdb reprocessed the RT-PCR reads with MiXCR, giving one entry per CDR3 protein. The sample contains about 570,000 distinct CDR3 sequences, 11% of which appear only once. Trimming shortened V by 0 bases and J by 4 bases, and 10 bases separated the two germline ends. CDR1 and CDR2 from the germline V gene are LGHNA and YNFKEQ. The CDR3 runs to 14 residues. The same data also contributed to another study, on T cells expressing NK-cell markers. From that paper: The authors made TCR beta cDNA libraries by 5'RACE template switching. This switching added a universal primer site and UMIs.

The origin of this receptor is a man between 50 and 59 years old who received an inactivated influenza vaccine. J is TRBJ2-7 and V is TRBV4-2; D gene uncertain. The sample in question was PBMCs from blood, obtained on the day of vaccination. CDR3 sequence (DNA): TGTGCCAGCAGCCAAGATAACAGTTTATACGAGCAGTACTTC. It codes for CASSQDNSLYEQYF.